These T cell receptor beta chains were read from a single sample in a study of cytotoxic CD8 clonotypes in ibrutinib-treated CLL. The protocol was immunoSEQ multiplex PCR, while the TCRdb copy is restricted to in-frame clones and leaves out a portion. The sample yields about 63,000 clones, approximately 57% seen once. Sequencing used PBMCs, obtained after 12 months of ibrutinib treatment. Every receptor here comes from a human donor with chronic lymphocytic leukemia. Each CDR3 is given with its conserved first and last residue.

J | V | CDR3
TRBJ2-5 | TRBV7-9 | CASSGYRASGQETQYF
TRBJ1-1 | TRBV2 | CATNKGFF
TRBJ2-7 | TRBV27 | CASSLGPAGDYEQYF
TRBJ1-1 | TRBV7-9 | CASIPRMGNTEAFF
TRBJ1-2 | TRBV6-1 | CASRLQAVGHGYTF
TRBJ1-5 | TRBV4-2 | CASSQDRDQPQHF
TRBJ1-4 | TRBV5-1 | CASSLVPQGSNEKLFF
TRBJ1-5 | TRBV21-1 | CASSKALICCQPQHF
TRBJ1-2 | TRBV28 | CASSLLDGYTF
TRBJ1-2 | TRBV6-6 | CASRTGYGYTF
TRBJ1-5 | TRBV11-3 | CASSRRWWGYQPQHF
TRBJ1-4 | TRBV11-2 | CASSGPGRGSNEKLFF
TRBJ2-2 | TRBV7-9 | CASSLWTGPNTGELFF
TRBJ1-6 | TRBV9 | CASSARQGSPLHF
TRBJ2-2 | TRBV12-5 | CASGSLAGANTGELFF
TRBJ1-6 | TRBV6-1 | CASSTSRGSPLHF
TRBJ2-7 | TRBV13 | CASRSGTGSFSYEQYF